The 20 T cell receptor beta chains given below trace back to one sample, sequenced in a study of cytomegalovirus exposure and HLA in healthy donors. PCR involved 60 Vbeta and 13 Jbeta primers. Sequencing used immunoSEQ multiplex PCR; TCRdb keeps in-frame clones, though not all of them. The table includes a few hundred thousand clones, 70% to 90% detected once. Sequences were obtained from PBMCs. The receptors were gathered from a woman under 30 in good health and CMV-seronegative.

The V and J genes are TRBV19 and TRBJ1-5; 9 bases match TRBD1. With 5 bases clipped from V and 4 bases from J, the junction kept 6 bases outside the gene matches. Germline CDR1 LNHDA, CDR2 SQIVND (reference sequence). The CDR3 is made up of 15 amino acids. The CDR3 DNA reads as TGTGCCAGTAGTCCCTCCGGGACAGGGAATCAGCCCCAGCATTTT. Amino acid sequence: CASSPSGTGNQPQHF.

This clone was counted only a few times. CDR3 region: CASSVGVARRGGGSYNEQFF. For the CDR3, the DNA is TGTGCCAGCAGCGTAGGCGTAGCGAGGAGGGGCGGGGGGTCCTACAATGAGCAGTTCTTC. The V call is TRBV9, the J call TRBJ2-1; 8 bases agree with TRBD2. This CDR3 has 20 residues. The V and J ends lost 0 bases and 1 base, in that order; junction bases with no gene match: 15. Germline loops: CDR1 SGDLS, CDR2 YYNGEE.

The chain employs TRBV5-1 and TRBJ2-7, with D possibly TRBD1 on 6 matching bases. V was shortened by 1 base and J by 3 bases, with 8 bases between the two germline ends. The V gene's germline CDR1 is SGHRS and CDR2 YFSETQ. The CDR3 covers 13 residues. The CDR3 loop is CASSLTGNYEQYF. In DNA form, the CDR3 reads TGCGCCAGCAGCTTGACAGGGAACTACGAGCAGTACTTC.

This clone was seen just once. The V gene is TRBV6-5, the J gene TRBJ1-4; the match to TRBD1 covers 9 bases. Germline CDR1 is MNHEY and CDR2 is SVGAGI. The CDR3 covers 14 residues. J was trimmed by 10 bases and V by 4 bases; bases with no gene match: 7. The CDR3 reads CASSLGTGNGKLFF. Written as DNA, the CDR3 is TGTGCCAGCAGTTTGGGGACAGGGAACGGAAAACTGTTTTTT.

The rearrangement uses TRBV19 and TRBJ2-1; D not resolved. This CDR3 spans 14 amino acids. V was shortened by 5 bases and J by 0 bases, with 8 bases between the two germline ends. Germline V gene sequence: CDR1 LNHDA, CDR2 SQIVND (reference sequence). CDR3 in amino acids: CASSEFSSYNEQFF. The CDR3 DNA reads TGTGCCAGTAGTGAGTTTAGCTCCTACAATGAGCAGTTCTTC.

The chain uses TRBV6-4 and TRBJ2-2; D not certain. V lost 0 bases and J 6 bases, leaving 17 bases between the germline ends. This CDR3 contains 17 residues. Germline-derived CDR1 and CDR2 are MRHNA and SNTAGT. CDR3 loop: CASSDSSGPLPAGELFF. The CDR3 DNA reads as TGTGCCAGCAGTGACTCTTCTGGGCCCTTACCGGCCGGGGAGCTGTTTTTT.

A note on this clone: One junction end does not reproduce the germline sequence, and a read error may be involved. The chain carries TRBV29-1 and TRBJ1-1; D gene unclear. Germline CDR1 reads SQVTM; CDR2 reads ANQGSEA. The CDR3 spans 10 residues. The CDR3 here is CSVEKLGAMF. The CDR3 DNA reads TGCAGCGTTGAAAAACTCGGAGCCATGTTT.

The gene calls are TRBV18 and TRBJ2-7; a possible D gene is TRBD2 (6 bases). Germline CDR1 KGHSH, CDR2 LQKENI. This CDR3 has 15 residues. V was cut by 2 bases and J by 0 bases, with 11 bases left in between. The CDR3 nucleotides read TGTGCCAGCTCACCATCCCGGGGGAGCTCCTACGAGCAGTACTTC. Protein sequence: CASSPSRGSSYEQYF.

The J gene is TRBJ1-2, the V gene TRBV6-5, with 9 positions matching TRBD1. In germline, CDR1 is MNHEY, CDR2 SVGAGI. The CDR3 sequence is 15 residues long. V lost 2 bases, J lost 8 bases, and 9 bases stayed unmatched. The chain's CDR3 is CASSYDAGTGKGYTF. As DNA, the CDR3 is TGTGCCAGCAGTTACGATGCCGGGACAGGGAAGGGCTACACCTTC.

This clone was found a few times. CDR3 loop: CASRRSGTGGGEQYF. Here the CDR3 DNA reads TGTGCCAGCAGACGATCCGGGACAGGGGGAGGCGAGCAGTACTTC. The genes are TRBV5-8 and TRBJ2-7; TRBD1 matches at 11 bases. CDR1 SGHTS and CDR2 YDEGEE come from the germline V gene. V trimming: 5 bases; J trimming: 6 bases; junction bases outside the gene matches: 10. This CDR3 is built from 15 residues.

The V gene is TRBV27, the J gene TRBJ2-5; tentative D call: TRBD2 (6 bases). Between the trimmed V and J ends, which lost 1 base and 5 bases, there was a span of 11 bases. Germline V gives CDR1 MNHEY, CDR2 SMNVEV (reference sequence). The CDR3 runs 14 residues. CDR3 residues: CASSLFGGGETQYF. CDR3 bases: TGTGCCAGCAGTTTATTCGGGGGAGGCGAGACCCAGTACTTC.

The J gene is TRBJ1-6, the V gene TRBV2; D gene unclear. The CDR3 is 14 amino acids. V gave up 4 bases and J gave up 9 bases, with 13 bases separating them. CDR1 SNHLY and CDR2 FYNNEI come from the germline V gene. The CDR3 nucleotides are TGTGCCAGCAGTGCGGAGGGAATCGGTTCACCCCTCCACTTT. Protein: CASSAEGIGSPLHF.

The V gene is TRBV6-5, the J gene TRBJ2-7, with 7 bases fitting TRBD1. The CDR3 is 15 amino acids. From germline, CDR1 is MNHEY and CDR2 SVGAGI. V lost 0 bases and J lost 1; bases outside the gene matches: 3. The CDR3 bases are TGTGCCAGCAGTTACTCATCGGGACAGTCCTACGAGCAGTACTTC. Translation: CASSYSSGQSYEQYF.

This chain links TRBV2 with TRBJ1-5; tentative D call: TRBD1 (5 bases). Per germline, CDR1 SNHLY and CDR2 FYNNEI. Trimming shortened V by 6 bases and J by 6 bases, and 12 bases separated the two germline ends. CDR3 length: 13 residues. The DNA of the CDR3 is TGTGCCAGCAGCCTGGGACTCGGTCAGCCCCAGCATTTT. It specifies CASSLGLGQPQHF. Looking up the rest from reference TRBV2 and TRBJ1-5 gives the full variable domain: EPEVTQTPSHQVTQMGQEVILRCVPISNHLYFYWYRQILGQKVEFLVSFYNNEISEKSEIFDDQFSVERPDGSNFTLKIRSTKLEDSAMYFCASSLGLGQPQHFGDGTRLSIL.

This clone occurred once. J is TRBJ1-5 and V is TRBV7-9, with TRBD1 identical over 8 bases. CDR1 and CDR2 (germline): SEHNR, FQNEAQ (reference sequence). This CDR3 has 17 amino acids. V shed 6 bases and J 5 bases; nucleotides not matched to a gene: 15. The CDR3 region is CASRNRGRGNPHQPQHF. CDR3 nucleotides: TGTGCCAGCAGGAACAGGGGGAGAGGAAACCCCCATCAGCCCCAGCATTTT.

The rearrangement joins TRBV7-3 to TRBJ1-1; the D gene is possibly TRBD1 (5 bases). Germline V gives CDR1 SGHTA, CDR2 FQGTGA. This CDR3 spans 13 amino acids. Trimming shortened V by 5 bases and J by 1 base, and 8 bases separated the two germline ends. The CDR3 DNA reads as TGTGCCAGCAGCGTTACAGGGAACACTGAAGCTTTCTTT. Protein: CASSVTGNTEAFF.

This chain uses TRBV9 with TRBJ1-5, with 8 nucleotides matching TRBD1. The CDR3 is 14 residues long. Looked up from germline, CDR1 is SGDLS and CDR2 is YYNGEE. With V trimmed by 3 bases and J by 4 bases, 3 bases remained unmatched. The CDR3: CASSATGENQPQHF. The CDR3 coding sequence is TGTGCCAGCAGCGCGACAGGGGAGAATCAGCCCCAGCATTTT.

This clone was picked up a small number of times. The chain has TRBV4-1 and TRBJ2-1; 8 bases line up with TRBD2. The V gene end was trimmed by 0 bases and the J gene end by 7 bases; junction bases not matched to a gene: 11. Per germline, CDR1 MGHRA and CDR2 YSYEKL. The CDR3 loop spans 17 amino acids. CDR3 sequence reads: CASSQEGRGGPGNEQFF. As DNA, the CDR3 is TGCGCCAGCAGCCAAGAGGGCCGGGGGGGGCCAGGGAATGAGCAGTTCTTC.

The gene calls are TRBV6-1 and TRBJ1-1, with no clear D. Germline values: CDR1 MNHNS, CDR2 SASEGT. V was clipped by 6 bases and J by 0 bases, with 14 bases between them. CDR3 length equals 15 residues. In DNA, the CDR3 is TGTGCCAGCAGGGTAGAAGCCAGGATGAACACTGAAGCTTTCTTT. Amino acid sequence: CASRVEARMNTEAFF.

This chain connects TRBV10-3 to TRBJ2-7, with a tentative D call TRBD2 (6 bases). CDR1 ENHRY and CDR2 SYGVKD come from the germline V gene. V lost 4 bases and J lost 6, with 13 bases in between. The CDR3 contains 13 residues. The CDR3 spells CAISGGNDREQYF. CDR3 sequence (DNA): TGTGCCATCAGTGGCGGGAACGATCGCGAGCAGTACTTC.